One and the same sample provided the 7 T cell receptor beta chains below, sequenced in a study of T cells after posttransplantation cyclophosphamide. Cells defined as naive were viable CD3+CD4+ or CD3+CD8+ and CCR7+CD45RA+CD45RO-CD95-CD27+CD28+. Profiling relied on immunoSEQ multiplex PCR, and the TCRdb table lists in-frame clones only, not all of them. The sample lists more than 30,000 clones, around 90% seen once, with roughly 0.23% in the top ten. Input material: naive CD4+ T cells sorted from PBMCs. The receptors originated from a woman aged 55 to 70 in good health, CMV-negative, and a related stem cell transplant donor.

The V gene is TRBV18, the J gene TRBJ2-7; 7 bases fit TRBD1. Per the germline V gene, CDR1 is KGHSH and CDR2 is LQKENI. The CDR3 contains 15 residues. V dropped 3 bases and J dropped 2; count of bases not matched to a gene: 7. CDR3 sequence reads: CASSPTGLLTYEQYF. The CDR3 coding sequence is TGTGCCAGCTCACCGACAGGGCTTCTTACCTACGAGCAGTACTTC.

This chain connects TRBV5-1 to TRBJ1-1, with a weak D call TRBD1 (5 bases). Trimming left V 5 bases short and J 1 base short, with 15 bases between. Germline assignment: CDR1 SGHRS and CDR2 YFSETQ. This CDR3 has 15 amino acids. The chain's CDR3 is CASREGPGGNTEAFF. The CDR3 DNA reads TGCGCCAGCAGGGAAGGTCCCGGGGGGAACACTGAAGCTTTCTTT. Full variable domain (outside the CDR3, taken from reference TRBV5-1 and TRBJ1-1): KAGVTQTPRYLIKTRGQQVTLSCSPISGHRSVSWYQQTPGQGLQFLFEYFSETQRNKGNFPGRFSGRQFSNSRSEMNVSTLELGDSALYLCASREGPGGNTEAFFGQGTRLTVV.

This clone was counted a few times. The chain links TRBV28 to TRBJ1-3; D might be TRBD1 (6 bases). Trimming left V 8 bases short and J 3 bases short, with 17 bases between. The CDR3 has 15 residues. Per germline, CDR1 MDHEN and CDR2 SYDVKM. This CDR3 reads CASCLGGAGGNTIYF. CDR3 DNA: TGTGCCAGCTGCTTGGGGGGGGCCGGTGGAAACACCATATATTTT.

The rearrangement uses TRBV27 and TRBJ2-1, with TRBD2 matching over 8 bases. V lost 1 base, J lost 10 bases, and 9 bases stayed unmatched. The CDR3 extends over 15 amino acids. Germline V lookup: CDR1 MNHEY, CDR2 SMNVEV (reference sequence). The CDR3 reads CASSLFPGGPAEQFF. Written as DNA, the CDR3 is TGTGCCAGCAGTTTATTCCCGGGAGGGCCGGCGGAGCAGTTCTTC.

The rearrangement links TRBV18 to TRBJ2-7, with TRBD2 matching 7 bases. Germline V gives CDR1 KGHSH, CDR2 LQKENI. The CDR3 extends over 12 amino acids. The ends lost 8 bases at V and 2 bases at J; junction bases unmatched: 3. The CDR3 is CASTREAYEQYF. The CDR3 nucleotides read TGTGCCAGCACCCGGGAGGCCTACGAGCAGTACTTC.

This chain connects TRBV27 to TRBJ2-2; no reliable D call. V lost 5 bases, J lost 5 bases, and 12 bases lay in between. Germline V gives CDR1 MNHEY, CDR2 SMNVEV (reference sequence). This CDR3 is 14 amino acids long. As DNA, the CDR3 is TGTGCCAGCAGTGCTTTTGGCGGTACCGGGGAGCTGTTTTTT. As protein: CASSAFGGTGELFF.

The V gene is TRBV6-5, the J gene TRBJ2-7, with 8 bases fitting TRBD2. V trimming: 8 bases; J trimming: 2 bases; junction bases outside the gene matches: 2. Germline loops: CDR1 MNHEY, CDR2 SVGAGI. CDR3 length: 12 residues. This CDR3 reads CASAAGAYEQYF. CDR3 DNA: TGTGCCAGCGCAGCGGGAGCCTACGAGCAGTACTTC.